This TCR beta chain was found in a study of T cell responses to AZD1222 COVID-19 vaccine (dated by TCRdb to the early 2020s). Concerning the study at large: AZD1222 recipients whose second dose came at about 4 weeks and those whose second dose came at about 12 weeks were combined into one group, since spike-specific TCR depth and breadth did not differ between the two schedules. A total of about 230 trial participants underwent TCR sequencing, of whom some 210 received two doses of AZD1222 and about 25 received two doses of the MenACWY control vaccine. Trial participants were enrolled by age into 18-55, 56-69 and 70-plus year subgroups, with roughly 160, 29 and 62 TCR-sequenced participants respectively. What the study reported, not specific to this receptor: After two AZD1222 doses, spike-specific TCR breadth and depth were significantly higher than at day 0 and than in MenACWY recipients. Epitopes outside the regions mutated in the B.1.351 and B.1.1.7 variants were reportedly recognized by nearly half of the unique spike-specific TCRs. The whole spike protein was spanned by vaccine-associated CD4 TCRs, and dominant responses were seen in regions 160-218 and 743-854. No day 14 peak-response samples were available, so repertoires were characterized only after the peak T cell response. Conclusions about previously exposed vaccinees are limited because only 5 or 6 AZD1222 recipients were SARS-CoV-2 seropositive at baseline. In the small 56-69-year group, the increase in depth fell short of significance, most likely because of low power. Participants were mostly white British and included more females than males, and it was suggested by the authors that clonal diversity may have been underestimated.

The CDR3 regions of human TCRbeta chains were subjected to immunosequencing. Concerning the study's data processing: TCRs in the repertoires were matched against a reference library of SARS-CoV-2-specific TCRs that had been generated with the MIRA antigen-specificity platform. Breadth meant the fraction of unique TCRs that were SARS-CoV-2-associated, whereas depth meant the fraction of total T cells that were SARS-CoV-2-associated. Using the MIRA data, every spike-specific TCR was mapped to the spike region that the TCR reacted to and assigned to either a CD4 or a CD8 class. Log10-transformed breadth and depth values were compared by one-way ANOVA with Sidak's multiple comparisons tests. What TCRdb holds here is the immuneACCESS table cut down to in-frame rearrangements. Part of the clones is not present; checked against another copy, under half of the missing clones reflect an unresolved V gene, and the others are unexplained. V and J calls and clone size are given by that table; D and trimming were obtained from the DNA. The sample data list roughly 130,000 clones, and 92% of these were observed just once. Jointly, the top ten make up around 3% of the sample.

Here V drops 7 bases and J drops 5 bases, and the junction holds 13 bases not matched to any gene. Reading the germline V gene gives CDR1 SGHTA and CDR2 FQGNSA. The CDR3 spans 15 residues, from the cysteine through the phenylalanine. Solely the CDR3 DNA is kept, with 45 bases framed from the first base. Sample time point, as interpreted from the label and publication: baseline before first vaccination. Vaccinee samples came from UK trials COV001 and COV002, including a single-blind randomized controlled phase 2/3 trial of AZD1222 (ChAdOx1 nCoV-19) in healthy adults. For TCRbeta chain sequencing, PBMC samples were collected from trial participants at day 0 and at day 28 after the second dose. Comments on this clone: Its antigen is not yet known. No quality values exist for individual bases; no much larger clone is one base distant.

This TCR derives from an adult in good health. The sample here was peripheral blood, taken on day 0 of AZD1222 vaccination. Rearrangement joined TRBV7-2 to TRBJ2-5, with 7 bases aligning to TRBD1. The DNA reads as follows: TGTGCCAGCACCCCAGGGGGACCGTGGGGGGAGACCCAGTACTTC. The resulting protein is CASTPGGPWGETQYF.